This T cell receptor beta chain was sequenced in a study of Graves' ophthalmopathy and Graves' hyperthyroidism. Overall study: Samples of peripheral blood were obtained at initial diagnosis, prior to treatment of any kind.

The germline gives CDR1 LGHDT, CDR2 YNNKEL (reference sequence). The V gene lost 1 base and the J gene lost 7 bases, with 5 bases spanning the gap. The CDR3 sequence is 11 residues long. Study-wide results and limits: Among expanded thyroid clonotypes above 0.001 frequency, most also occurred in blood.

As the starting material, roughly 9.7 ml of fresh peripheral blood yielded the PBMCs. This clonotype was seen a few times. Its target is not known. CDR3 regions of TCR beta were amplified from RNA transcripts. HTBI primers were employed in first-round RT-PCR, then a second-round multiplex PCR followed. TCRdb redid the calling of the multiplex PCR reads with MiXCR, one entry per CDR3 protein. The table shows over 650,000 distinct CDR3 sequences, with just over 40% occurring only once. This chain uses TRBV3-1 with TRBJ2-7; D unclear. The sample taken for sequencing was peripheral blood. The receptor comes from an adult man with Graves' ophthalmopathy. The CDR3 loop is CASSQGLEQYF. For the CDR3, the DNA is TGTGCCAGCAGCCAAGGGCTTGAGCAGTACTTC.